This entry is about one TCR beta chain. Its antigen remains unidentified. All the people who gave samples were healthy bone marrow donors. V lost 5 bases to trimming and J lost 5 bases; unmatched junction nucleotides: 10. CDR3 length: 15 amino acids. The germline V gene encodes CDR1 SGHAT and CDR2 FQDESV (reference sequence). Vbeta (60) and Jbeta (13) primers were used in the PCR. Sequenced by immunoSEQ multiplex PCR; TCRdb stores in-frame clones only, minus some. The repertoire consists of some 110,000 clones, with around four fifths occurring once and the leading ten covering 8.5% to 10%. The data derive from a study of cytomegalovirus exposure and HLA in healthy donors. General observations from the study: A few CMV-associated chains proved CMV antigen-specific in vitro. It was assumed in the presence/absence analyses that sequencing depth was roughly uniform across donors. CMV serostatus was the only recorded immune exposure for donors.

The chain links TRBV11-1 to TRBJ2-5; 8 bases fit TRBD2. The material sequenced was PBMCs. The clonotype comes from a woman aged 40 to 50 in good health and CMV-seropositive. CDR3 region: CASSRGAGGWETQYF. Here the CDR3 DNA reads TGTGCCAGCAGCCGCGGCGCGGGGGGTTGGGAGACCCAGTACTTC. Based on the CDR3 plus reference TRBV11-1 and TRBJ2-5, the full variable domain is EAEVAQSPRYKITEKSQAVAFWCDPISGHATLYWYRQILGQGPELLVQFQDESVVDDSQLPKDRFSAERLKGVDSTLKIQPAELGDSAMYLCASSRGAGGWETQYFGPGTRLLVL.